This entry lists 15 T cell receptor beta chains sequenced from one sample in a study of blood T cell repertoires in COVID-19 (dated by TCRdb to 2020 to 2022). Preparation of the library involved the immunoSEQ multiplex PCR assay. The clones in this table, taken by TCRdb from immuneACCESS, are in-frame only. Not every clone is retained; where verified, under half of the shortfall comes from an unresolved V gene, and the cause of the rest is unknown. This sample gives about 120,000 clones in total; about three quarters of them show up just once. The top ten constitute over 2% of the sample. Sample: peripheral blood. The receptors were gathered from a woman aged 70-85 years with acute or convalescent COVID-19.

This rearrangement joins TRBV6-6 to TRBJ1-3, with 11 bases identical to TRBD1. V dropped 7 bases and J dropped 4; count of bases not matched to a gene: 9. Germline CDR1 MNHNY, CDR2 SVGAGI (reference sequence). The CDR3 is 16 amino acids. CDR3 residues: CASTSGQGVSGNTIYF. The DNA for the CDR3 is TGTGCCAGCACCTCGGGACAGGGGGTATCAGGAAACACCATATATTTT.

This clone was seen just once. This rearrangement joins TRBV30 to TRBJ2-7, with D possibly being TRBD1 (6 bases). The V end was cut by 2 bases, the J end by 3 bases, with 14 bases between. The germline V gene encodes CDR1 GTSNPN and CDR2 SVGIG (reference sequence). The CDR3 consists of 14 residues. CDR3 residues: CAWSRGGHYYEQYF. The CDR3 DNA follows: TGTGCCTGGAGTCGTGGGGGACACTACTACGAGCAGTACTTC.

In its sample, this clone ranks as medium-sized. V usage is TRBV10-3 and J usage is TRBJ1-2, with 8 positions matching TRBD1. Germline loops: CDR1 ENHRY, CDR2 SYGVKD. J gave up 5 bases and V 3 bases, and 5 bases lay outside the gene matches. The CDR3 runs to 14 residues. This CDR3 is CAISDPRGPYGYTF. The CDR3 nucleotides are TGTGCCATCAGTGATCCCAGGGGGCCATATGGCTACACCTTC.

This clone was observed a handful of times. The chain carries TRBV19 and TRBJ2-4, with 9 bases lining up with TRBD1. V gave up 9 bases and J gave up 1 base; unmatched junction bases: 7. The CDR3 is 15 residues long. Germline V gene data show CDR1 as LNHDA and CDR2 as SQIVND (reference sequence). The CDR3 reads CASGAQGAAKNIQYF. CDR3 nucleotide sequence: TGTGCCAGCGGGGCACAGGGGGCTGCCAAAAACATTCAGTACTTC.

This chain uses TRBV15 with TRBJ1-2; 7 bases are a match to TRBD1. Germline V gives CDR1 LNHNV, CDR2 YYDKDF (reference sequence). V dropped 3 bases and J dropped 5; count of bases not matched to a gene: 6. The CDR3 length is 14 residues. DNA of the CDR3: TGTGCCACCAGCAGGGACTCAGGGGGATATGGCTACACCTTC. Translated: CATSRDSGGYGYTF.

The rearrangement joins TRBV7-3 to TRBJ2-5; TRBD2 aligns across 10 bases. The CDR3 contains 15 residues. V trimming: 5 bases; J trimming: 5 bases; junction bases outside the gene matches: 8. In germline, CDR1 is SGHTA, CDR2 FQGTGA. CDR3 residues: CASSRAGLASETQYF. Written as DNA, the CDR3 is TGTGCCAGCAGCCGCGCGGGACTAGCGTCGGAGACCCAGTACTTC. Supplemented by reference TRBV7-3 and TRBJ2-5, the full variable domain reads GAGVSQTPSNKVTEKGKYVELRCDPISGHTALYWYRQSLGQGPEFLIYFQGTGAADDSGLPNDRFFAVRPEGSVSTLKIQRTERGDSAVYLCASSRAGLASETQYFGPGTRLLVL.

The chain has TRBV7-6 and TRBJ2-2, with TRBD1 identical over 7 bases. CDR1 SGHVS and CDR2 FNYEAQ come from the germline V gene. The V gene end was trimmed by 5 bases and the J gene end by 4 bases; junction bases not matched to a gene: 7. The CDR3 length is 15 residues. CDR3 region: CASSPLTGSTGELFF. In DNA form, the CDR3 reads TGTGCCAGCAGCCCCTTGACAGGGAGCACCGGGGAGCTGTTTTTT.

This clone was observed a few times. The V call is TRBV2, the J call TRBJ1-2; no clear D. Germline CDR1 reads SNHLY; CDR2 reads FYNNEI. This CDR3 spans 15 amino acids. V lost 0 bases to trimming and J lost 4 bases, with 12 bases between them. The CDR3: CASSEAEDGPYGYTF. DNA of the CDR3: TGTGCCAGCAGTGAAGCGGAGGACGGACCCTATGGCTACACCTTC.

J is TRBJ2-7 and V is TRBV12-3 or TRBV12-4, with TRBD1 as a possible D gene (5 bases). The germline V and J ends were trimmed by 2 bases and 5 bases, with 10 bases remaining between them. CDR3 size: 13 residues. CDR3 amino acids: CASSLSGMNEQYF. DNA of the CDR3: TGTGCCAGCAGTTTATCAGGGATGAACGAGCAGTACTTC.

This chain uses TRBV7-9 with TRBJ1-5; tentatively, D is TRBD1 (6 bases). V shed 5 bases and J shed 6 bases, with 14 bases lying between them. The CDR3 is 14 residues long. Germline V CDR1 and CDR2: SEHNR, FQNEAQ (reference sequence). CDR3 nucleotides: TGTGCCAGCAGCCCCTCAGGGGTATTTCAGCCCCAGCATTTT. As protein: CASSPSGVFQPQHF.

The V gene is TRBV27, the J gene TRBJ2-6; 8 bases match TRBD2. Per the germline V gene, CDR1 is MNHEY and CDR2 is SMNVEV (reference sequence). V trimming: 1 base; J trimming: 2 bases; junction bases outside the gene matches: 10. The CDR3 extends over 19 amino acids. The CDR3 protein is CASSLWGTRDFPGANVLTF. For the CDR3, the DNA is TGTGCCAGCAGTTTATGGGGGACTAGGGATTTTCCTGGGGCCAACGTCCTGACTTTC.

This clone was counted a few times. This chain uses TRBV5-1 with TRBJ1-1; 7 positions match TRBD1. V was pared by 4 bases and J by 0 bases, with 9 bases of the junction left unmatched. The CDR3 extends over 16 amino acids. Germline V gene sequence: CDR1 SGHRS, CDR2 YFSETQ. This CDR3 reads CASSDRDSLMNTEAFF. CDR3 nucleotide sequence: TGCGCCAGCAGCGACCGGGACAGCCTCATGAACACTGAAGCTTTCTTT.

This clone was seen many times. The J gene is TRBJ1-1, the V gene TRBV14; D remains ambiguous. Germline assignment: CDR1 SGHDN and CDR2 FVKESK. The CDR3 is 14 amino acids. V was pared by 1 base and J by 7 bases, with 13 bases between. CDR3 protein: CASSQAAGTVEAFF. CDR3 in DNA: TGTGCCAGCAGCCAAGCGGCGGGAACAGTTGAAGCTTTCTTT.

The chain is built from TRBV5-1 and TRBJ2-2, with 8 bases identical to TRBD1. Germline CDR1 SGHRS, CDR2 YFSETQ. There are 15 residues in the CDR3. Trimming cost V 0 bases and J 7 bases; bases outside gene matches: 5. The CDR3 sequence is CASSLDRGTGGELFF. CDR3 coding DNA: TGCGCCAGCAGCTTGGACAGGGGGACGGGCGGGGAGCTGTTTTTT. Filled out from reference TRBV5-1 and TRBJ2-2, the complete variable domain reads KAGVTQTPRYLIKTRGQQVTLSCSPISGHRSVSWYQQTPGQGLQFLFEYFSETQRNKGNFPGRFSGRQFSNSRSEMNVSTLELGDSALYLCASSLDRGTGGELFFGEGSRLTVL.

The V and J genes are TRBV5-6 and TRBJ1-5; TRBD1 matches at 8 bases. The CDR3 loop spans 19 amino acids. From germline, CDR1 is SGHDT and CDR2 YYEEEE. The ends lost 6 bases at V and 1 base at J; junction bases unmatched: 18. This chain's CDR3 is CASKPPDRGDRVSNQPQHF. DNA for the CDR3: TGTGCCAGCAAACCCCCCGACAGGGGAGATCGAGTGAGCAATCAGCCCCAGCATTTT.